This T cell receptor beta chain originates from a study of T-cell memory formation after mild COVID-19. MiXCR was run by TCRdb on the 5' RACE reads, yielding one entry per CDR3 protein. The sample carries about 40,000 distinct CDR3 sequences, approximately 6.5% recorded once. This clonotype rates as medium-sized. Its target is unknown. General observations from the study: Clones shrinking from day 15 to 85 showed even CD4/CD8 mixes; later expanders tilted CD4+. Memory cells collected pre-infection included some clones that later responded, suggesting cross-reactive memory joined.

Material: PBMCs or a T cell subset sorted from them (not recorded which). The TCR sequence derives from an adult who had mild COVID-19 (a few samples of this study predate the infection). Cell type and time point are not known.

This CDR3 is CASSLDVAGGSGELFF. CDR3 nucleotides: TGCGCCAGCAGCTTGGATGTTGCGGGGGGTTCCGGGGAGCTGTTTTTT. The gene calls are TRBV5-1 and TRBJ2-2, with 8 nucleotides matching TRBD2. V lost 0 bases to trimming and J lost 6 bases; unmatched junction nucleotides: 7. Germline V CDR1 and CDR2: SGHRS, YFSETQ. The CDR3 is 16 amino acids.